The entry below gives a single T cell receptor (beta chain) sequence along with its context. Its antigen is undetermined. Every TCR cDNA molecule bore its own unique molecular identifier. TCRdb fed the 5' RACE reads into MiXCR, producing one record per CDR3 protein. Counted here are 60,000 to 80,000 distinct CDR3 sequences, about 14% occurring once; the ten biggest clones make up 6.5% to 8.5%. The data derive from a study of spatial heterogeneity in lung cancer. General study findings and limits: There were more appearances of ubiquitous expanded tumor TCRs in blood at resection than at follow-up.

CDR1 SGHRS and CDR2 YFSETQ come from the germline V gene. The ends lost 4 bases at V and 2 bases at J; junction bases unmatched: 14. CDR3 length equals 17 residues. Sample time point: sample taken at primary tumor resection. In each case, whole RNA from tumor, nontumor lung or frozen PBMC was sequenced unsorted. Samples were donated by 72 untreated early-stage non-small cell lung cancer patients. The source was PBMCs, collected at surgery. This receptor was taken from a male donor with early-stage non-small cell lung cancer. The chain uses TRBV5-1 and TRBJ2-5, with 7 bases fitting TRBD1. DNA of the CDR3: TGCGCCAGCAGCCGTCTACCCACCGCCAGGGGGCAAGAGACCCAGTACTTC. It yields the protein CASSRLPTARGQETQYF.